This T cell receptor beta chain was profiled in a study of blood T cell repertoires in COVID-19. At the level of the study: The origin of the acute and convalescent COVID-19 samples was the United States, Italy and Spain.

The authors' processing: Nucleated cell counts were estimated from reference gene primer amplification. Measured with immunoSEQ multiplex PCR; TCRdb has only the in-frame clones, and not every one. V and J calls and clone size are copied from that table; D and trimming were computed from the DNA. The repertoire holds about 33,000 clones, with less than 90% as singletons. This CDR3 has 13 residues. Trimming took off 3 bases at V and 4 bases at J, with 6 bases between the two ends. In germline, CDR1 is KGHDR, CDR2 SFDVKD. The source of this sequence is a woman aged 80 or older with active or convalescent COVID-19. This chain uses TRBV24-1 with TRBJ1-5; no definite D call. Sequenced: peripheral blood. The CDR3 bases are TGTGCCACCAGTGATCGAGAGAATCAGCCCCAGCATTTT. Protein product: CATSDRENQPQHF.